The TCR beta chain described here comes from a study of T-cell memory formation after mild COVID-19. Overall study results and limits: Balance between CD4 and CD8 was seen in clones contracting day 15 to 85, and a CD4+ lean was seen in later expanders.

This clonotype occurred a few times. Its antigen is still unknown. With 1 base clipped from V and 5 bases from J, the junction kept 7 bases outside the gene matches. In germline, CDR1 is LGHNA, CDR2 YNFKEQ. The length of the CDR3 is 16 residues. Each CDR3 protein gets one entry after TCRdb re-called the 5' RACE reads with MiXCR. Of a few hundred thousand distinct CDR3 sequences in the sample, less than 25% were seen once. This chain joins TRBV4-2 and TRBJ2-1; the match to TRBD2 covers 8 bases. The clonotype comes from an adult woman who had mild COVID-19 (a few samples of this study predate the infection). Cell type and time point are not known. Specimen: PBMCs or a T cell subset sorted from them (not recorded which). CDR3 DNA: TGTGCCAGCAGCCAAGTCAGGGCCGGGAGGGACAATGAGCAGTTCTTC. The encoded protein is CASSQVRAGRDNEQFF.